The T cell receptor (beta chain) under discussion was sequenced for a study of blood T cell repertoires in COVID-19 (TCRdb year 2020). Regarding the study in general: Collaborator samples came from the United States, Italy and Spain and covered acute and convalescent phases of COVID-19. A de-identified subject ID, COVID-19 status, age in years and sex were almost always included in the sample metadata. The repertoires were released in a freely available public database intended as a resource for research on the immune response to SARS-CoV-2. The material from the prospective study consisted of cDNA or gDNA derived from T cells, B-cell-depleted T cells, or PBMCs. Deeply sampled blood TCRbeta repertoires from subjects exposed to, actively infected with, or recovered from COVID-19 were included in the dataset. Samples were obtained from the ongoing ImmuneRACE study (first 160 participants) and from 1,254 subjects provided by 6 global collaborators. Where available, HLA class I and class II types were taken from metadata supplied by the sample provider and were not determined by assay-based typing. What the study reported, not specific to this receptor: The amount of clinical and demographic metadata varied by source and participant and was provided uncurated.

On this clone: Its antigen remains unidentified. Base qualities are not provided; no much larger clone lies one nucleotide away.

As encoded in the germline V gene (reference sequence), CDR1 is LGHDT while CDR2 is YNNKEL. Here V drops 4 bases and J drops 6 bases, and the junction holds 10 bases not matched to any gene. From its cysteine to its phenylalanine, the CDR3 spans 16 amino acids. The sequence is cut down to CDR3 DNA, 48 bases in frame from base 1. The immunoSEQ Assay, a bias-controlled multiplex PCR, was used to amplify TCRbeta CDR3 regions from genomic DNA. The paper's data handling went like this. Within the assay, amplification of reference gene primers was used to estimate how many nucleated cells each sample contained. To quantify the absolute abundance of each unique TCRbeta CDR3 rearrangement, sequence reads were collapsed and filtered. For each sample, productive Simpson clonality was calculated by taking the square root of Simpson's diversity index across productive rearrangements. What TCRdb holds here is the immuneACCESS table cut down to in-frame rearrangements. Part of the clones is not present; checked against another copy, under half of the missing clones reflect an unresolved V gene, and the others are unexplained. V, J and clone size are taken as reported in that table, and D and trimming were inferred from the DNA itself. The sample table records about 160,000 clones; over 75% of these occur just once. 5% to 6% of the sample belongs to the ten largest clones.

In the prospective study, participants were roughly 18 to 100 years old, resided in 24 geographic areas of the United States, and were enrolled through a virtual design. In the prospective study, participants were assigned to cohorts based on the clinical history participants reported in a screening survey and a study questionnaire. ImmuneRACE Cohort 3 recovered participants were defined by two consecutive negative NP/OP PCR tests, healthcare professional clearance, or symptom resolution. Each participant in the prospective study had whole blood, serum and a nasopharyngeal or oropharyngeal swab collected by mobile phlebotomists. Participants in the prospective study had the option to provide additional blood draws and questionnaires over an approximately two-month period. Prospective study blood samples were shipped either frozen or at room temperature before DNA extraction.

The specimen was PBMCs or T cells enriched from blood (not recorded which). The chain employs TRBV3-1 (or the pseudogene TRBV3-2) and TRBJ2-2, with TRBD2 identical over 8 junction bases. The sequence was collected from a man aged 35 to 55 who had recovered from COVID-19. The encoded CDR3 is CASSLGTSGLPGELFF. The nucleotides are TGTGCCAGCAGCCTCGGGACTAGTGGGCTCCCCGGGGAGCTGTTTTTT.